This is a list of T cell receptor beta chains from one sample in a study of vaccination and CD4 T cells after COVID-19. No antigen is known for these receptors. TCRdb processed the PCR reads anew with MiXCR; each CDR3 protein has one entry. The data contain some 14,000 distinct CDR3 sequences, about a third of them singletons. Input material: cultured CD4+ T cells from blood. These receptors were collected from a human donor with COVID-19. Each CDR3 is given with its conserved first and last residue. Fields, in order: J gene, V gene, clone size, D gene, CDR3 protein, CDR3 DNA. The D gene is left open where the match is weak. The size of a clone is reported for some rows only, either as once, few or many, or as a class for expanded clones.

TRBJ2-3,TRBV20-1,few,.,CSASLSGGVRRTDTQYF,TGCAGTGCTAGTTTGAGTGGGGGAGTCAGACGCACAGATACGCAGTATTTT
TRBJ1-2,TRBV5-1,.,TRBD1,CASKQPGQRNYGYTF,TGCGCCAGTAAACAACCGGGACAGCGAAACTATGGCTACACCTTC
TRBJ1-2,TRBV2,.,.,CASGELHVYGYTF,TGTGCCAGTGGGGAATTACACGTCTATGGCTACACCTTC
TRBJ1-4,TRBV5-1,.,TRBD1,CASSATGSNEKLFF,TGCGCCAGCAGCGCGACAGGGTCTAATGAAAAACTGTTTTTT
TRBJ2-5,TRBV6-1,few,TRBD2,CAAKVYRAGIKETQYF,TGTGCCGCGAAAGTTTACCGAGCGGGGATTAAAGAGACCCAGTACTTC
TRBJ1-4,TRBV30,few,.,CAWVAQTNEKLFF,TGTGCCTGGGTCGCACAAACTAATGAAAAACTGTTTTTT
TRBJ1-5,TRBV12-3/TRBV12-4,.,.,CASSLWGGLDNQPQHF,TGTGCCAGCAGTTTATGGGGGGGGCTTGACAATCAGCCCCAGCATTTT
TRBJ1-6,TRBV7-6,.,.,CASSLIIRNLYNSPLHF,TGTGCCAGCAGCTTAATTATCCGGAATCTCTATAATTCACCCCTCCACTTT
TRBJ1-1,TRBV3-1,.,.,CASSQNKATEAFF,TGTGCCAGCAGCCAAAATAAGGCCACTGAAGCTTTCTTT
TRBJ1-5,TRBV6-1,.,.,CASSEVRATGLVRYSNQPQHF,TGTGCCAGCAGTGAAGTTAGGGCAACAGGACTAGTGAGGTATAGCAATCAGCCCCAGCATTTT
TRBJ1-5,TRBV20-1,few,TRBD1,CSARGTGELIQPQHF,TGCAGTGCTAGAGGGACAGGCGAGTTGATTCAGCCCCAGCATTTT
TRBJ1-2,TRBV28,.,.,CASSLPASYGYTF,TGTGCCAGCAGCCTCCCGGCTTCCTATGGCTACACCTTC
TRBJ2-6,TRBV6-2/TRBV6-3,.,.,CASSYLKRTGANVLTF,TGTGCCAGCAGTTACCTAAAGAGGACTGGGGCCAACGTCCTGACTTTC
TRBJ1-1,TRBV12-3/TRBV12-4,.,TRBD1,CASRDTTGHTEAFF,TGTGCCAGCAGGGATACGACAGGGCACACTGAAGCTTTCTTT
TRBJ2-1,TRBV12-3/TRBV12-4,.,TRBD2,CASSSSGGVYNEQFF,TGTGCCAGCAGTTCGAGCGGGGGGGTATACAATGAGCAGTTCTTC
TRBJ1-2,TRBV28,.,.,CASSSPLGRGNYGYTF,TGTGCCAGCAGTTCACCCTTGGGACGGGGTAACTATGGCTACACCTTC
TRBJ1-4,TRBV19,.,.,CASSLMGSNEKLFF,TGTGCCAGTAGTCTCATGGGGTCTAATGAAAAACTGTTTTTT
TRBJ2-1,TRBV7-8,.,TRBD2,CASSFMGASGVNNEQFF,TGTGCCAGCAGCTTTATGGGTGCTAGCGGGGTTAACAATGAGCAGTTCTTC
TRBJ2-2,TRBV20-1,.,.,CSARADTGELFF,TGCAGTGCTAGGGCCGACACCGGGGAGCTGTTTTTT
TRBJ1-2,TRBV28,.,TRBD1,CASSLRTGNYGYTF,TGTGCCAGCAGTTTGAGGACAGGGAACTATGGCTACACCTTC
TRBJ2-4,TRBV27,.,.,CASSLGGQGAKNIQYF,TGTGCCAGCAGTTTAGGTGGTCAGGGAGCCAAAAACATTCAGTACTTC
TRBJ1-1,TRBV6-1,.,.,CASRFRSLAKTEAFF,TGTGCCAGCAGATTCCGCTCCCTAGCGAAGACTGAAGCTTTCTTT
TRBJ1-5,TRBV6-1,few,TRBD1,CASSEGTGNGQPQHF,TGTGCCAGCAGTGAAGGGACAGGGAACGGTCAGCCCCAGCATTTT
TRBJ1-1,TRBV7-2,.,.,CASSFSGTEAFF,TGTGCCAGCAGCTTCTCCGGCACTGAAGCTTTCTTT
TRBJ2-1,TRBV24-1,few,.,CATSPPTGWRDEQFF,TGTGCCACCAGTCCCCCGACAGGGTGGAGGGATGAGCAGTTCTTC
TRBJ1-5,TRBV27,.,.,CASSSGLGNQPQHF,TGTGCCAGCAGTTCTGGTCTCGGCAATCAGCCCCAGCATTTT
TRBJ2-3,TRBV5-4,.,.,CASSLETARTDTQYF,TGTGCCAGCAGCTTGGAGACCGCGCGCACAGATACGCAGTATTTT
TRBJ1-2,TRBV12-3/TRBV12-4,few,.,CASSYQIRVPAPYGYTF,TGTGCCAGCAGTTATCAAATTAGGGTCCCTGCTCCCTATGGCTACACCTTC
TRBJ2-1,TRBV11-3,.,TRBD2,CASSLGAGSHNEQFF,TGTGCCAGCAGCTTAGGAGCGGGGTCTCACAATGAGCAGTTCTTC
TRBJ1-3,TRBV7-2,.,.,CASSTNRGNTIYF,TGTGCCAGCAGCACAAACAGGGGAAACACCATATATTTT
TRBJ1-2,TRBV7-8,.,.,CASSFDGGEGYTF,TGTGCCAGCAGCTTTGACGGGGGTGAGGGCTACACCTTC
TRBJ2-3,TRBV7-8,.,TRBD2,CASSFSASGGAGTDTQYF,TGTGCCAGCAGCTTCTCTGCTAGCGGGGGGGCCGGCACAGATACGCAGTATTTT
TRBJ2-5,TRBV12-3/TRBV12-4,.,TRBD1,CASSPEDRGDETQYF,TGTGCCAGCAGTCCCGAGGACAGGGGTGATGAGACCCAGTACTTC
TRBJ2-5,TRBV20-1,few,TRBD2,CRVAGVGETQYF,TGCAGAGTAGCGGGGGTAGGAGAGACCCAGTACTTC
TRBJ2-3,TRBV11-2,.,.,CASSLERIRYTQYF,TGTGCCAGCAGCTTAGAGAGAATCAGATACACGCAGTATTTT
TRBJ1-6,TRBV5-1,.,.,CASSLASGTNSPLHF,TGCGCCAGCAGCTTGGCGTCGGGCACTAATTCACCCCTCCACTTT
TRBJ2-3,TRBV19,few,.,CASSLLADTQYF,TGTGCCAGTAGCCTCCTAGCGGATACGCAGTATTTT
TRBJ2-7,TRBV27,.,TRBD2,CASRILGGEQYF,TGTGCCAGCCGGATATTGGGAGGGGAGCAGTACTTC
TRBJ1-5,TRBV6-2/TRBV6-3,.,TRBD1,CASRTDRALGNQPQHF,TGTGCCAGCAGAACGGACAGGGCGTTAGGCAATCAGCCCCAGCATTTT
TRBJ2-5,TRBV20-1,.,.,CSARDARIQETQYF,TGCAGTGCTAGAGATGCTCGGATACAAGAGACCCAGTACTTC
TRBJ1-5,TRBV2,once,.,CASTQQRQGNQPQHF,TGTGCCAGCACCCAACAACGACAGGGCAATCAGCCCCAGCATTTT
TRBJ1-1,TRBV15,few,.,CATSPWGAEAFF,TGTGCCACCAGCCCATGGGGGGCTGAAGCTTTCTTT
TRBJ2-5,TRBV3-1,.,.,CASSQDWVQPQETQYF,TGTGCCAGCAGCCAAGATTGGGTGCAGCCTCAAGAGACCCAGTACTTC
TRBJ2-6,TRBV19,.,TRBD1,CASSTGQGRWAGANVLTF,TGTGCCAGTAGTACTGGACAGGGGCGTTGGGCTGGGGCCAACGTCCTGACTTTC
TRBJ1-2,TRBV11-2,few,.,CASSELGPGGYGYTF,TGTGCCAGCAGCGAGCTGGGCCCGGGCGGCTATGGCTACACCTTC
TRBJ1-1,TRBV2,.,.,CASSGRPNTEAFF,TGTGCCAGCAGTGGACGGCCGAACACTGAAGCTTTCTTT
TRBJ1-5,TRBV20-1,.,TRBD1,CGTLLGTGNQPQHF,TGCGGTACTCTCCTCGGGACAGGAAATCAGCCCCAGCATTTT
TRBJ1-1,TRBV10-3,.,.,CAISEGGKNTEAFF,TGTGCCATCAGCGAGGGGGGGAAGAACACTGAAGCTTTCTTT
TRBJ1-5,TRBV27,.,TRBD1,CASSSRPGQVTNQPQHF,TGTGCCAGCAGTTCAAGGCCGGGACAGGTTACCAATCAGCCCCAGCATTTT
TRBJ2-3,TRBV12-3/TRBV12-4,.,.,CASSFDGSDTQYF,TGTGCCAGCAGTTTTGATGGGTCCGATACGCAGTATTTT
TRBJ1-6,TRBV6-5,few,.,CASSYSQEGPNNSPLHF,TGTGCCAGCAGTTACTCGCAAGAGGGACCTAATAATTCACCCCTCCACTTT
TRBJ2-7,TRBV20-1,.,TRBD1,CSARDARTGVLGEQYF,TGCAGTGCTAGAGATGCGAGGACAGGGGTCTTGGGAGAGCAGTACTTC
TRBJ2-1,TRBV7-2,few,TRBD2,CASSLPSGGAGNEQFF,TGTGCCAGCAGCTTACCTAGCGGGGGGGCAGGGAATGAGCAGTTCTTC